The 17 T cell receptor beta chains reported below all come from one sample, sequenced in a study of blood T cell repertoires in COVID-19. Measured with immunoSEQ multiplex PCR; TCRdb has only the in-frame clones, and not every one. Among about 160,000 clones, roughly 90% were seen once, and the ten largest hold roughly a sixth. Material: peripheral blood. The origin of the receptors is a man aged 55 to 70 with active or convalescent COVID-19.

This sequence joins TRBV19 and TRBJ1-4; 11 nucleotides match TRBD1. CDR1 is LNHDA, CDR2 SQIVND, per germline (reference sequence). The CDR3 extends over 15 amino acids. V was pared by 2 bases and J by 8 bases, with 4 bases of the junction left unmatched. In DNA, the CDR3 is TGTGCCAGTAGTATAACCGGGACAGGGGGGGAAAAACTGTTTTTT. This gives the protein CASSITGTGGEKLFF.

J is TRBJ2-1 and V is TRBV7-8; TRBD2 agrees at 14 bases. Germline CDR1 SGHVS, CDR2 FQNEAQ. V shed 5 bases and J 9 bases; nucleotides not matched to a gene: 9. This CDR3 is built from 16 residues. The CDR3 nucleotides are TGTGCCAGCAGCGTAAGACTAGCGGGGGGGAATACTGAGCAGTTCTTC. Its protein product is CASSVRLAGGNTEQFF. Supplemented by reference TRBV7-8 and TRBJ2-1, the full variable domain reads GAGVSQSPRYKVAKRGQDVALRCDPISGHVSLFWYQQALGQGPEFLTYFQNEAQLDKSGLPSDRFFAERPEGSVSTLKIQRTQQEDSAVYLCASSVRLAGGNTEQFFGPGTRLTVL.

The V and J genes are TRBV2 and TRBJ1-4; no firm D call. The V gene's germline CDR1 is SNHLY and CDR2 FYNNEI. This CDR3 has 15 amino acids. V shed 7 bases and J shed 5 bases, with 17 bases lying between them. CDR3 sequence reads: CASIPSQRRNEKLFF. In DNA form, the CDR3 reads TGTGCCAGCATTCCCTCACAGAGAAGAAATGAAAAACTGTTTTTT.

V is TRBV6-5 and J is TRBJ2-7, with D maybe TRBD1 (6 bases). The V gene's germline CDR1 is MNHEY and CDR2 SVGAGI. Deletions cut 4 bases from V and 2 bases from J, with 15 bases between. CDR3 length equals 15 residues. DNA of the CDR3: TGTGCCAGCAGTTCTCCCTCCGGGACACCCTACGAGCAGTACTTC. Translating gives CASSSPSGTPYEQYF.

In this sample, this clone turned up once. The chain couples TRBV2 to TRBJ1-3; no definite D call. CDR1 SNHLY and CDR2 FYNNEI come from the germline V gene. Trimming shortened V by 6 bases and J by 8 bases, and 17 bases separated the two germline ends. The CDR3 consists of 14 residues. The CDR3 is CASSAPGQIYTIYF. CDR3 in DNA: TGTGCCAGCAGCGCCCCGGGTCAGATCTACACCATATATTTT.

This chain joins TRBV19 and TRBJ2-7; 8 bases fit TRBD1. The length of the CDR3 is 14 residues. Germline values: CDR1 LNHDA, CDR2 SQIVND (reference sequence). J was trimmed by 6 bases and V by 5 bases; bases with no gene match: 9. CDR3 sequence: CASSGGAGGAEQYF. As DNA, the CDR3 is TGTGCCAGTAGTGGAGGGGCAGGGGGCGCCGAGCAGTACTTC.

The V call is TRBV29-1, the J call TRBJ2-3; 8 nucleotides match TRBD2. Germline V lookup: CDR1 SQVTM, CDR2 ANQGSEA. CDR3 size: 14 residues. With V trimmed by 6 bases and J by 5 bases, 10 bases remained unmatched. The CDR3 DNA reads TGCAGCGTGGCGGGGGGCGGGGGAGGAGATACGCAGTATTTT. Amino acid sequence: CSVAGGGGGDTQYF.

V gene TRBV7-8 combines with J gene TRBJ1-6; 8 nucleotides line up with TRBD1. Germline V lookup: CDR1 SGHVS, CDR2 FQNEAQ. Trimming at V came to 2 bases and at J to 9 bases, leaving 9 bases not matched to a gene. The CDR3 has 16 residues. DNA for the CDR3: TGTGCCAGCAGCTTAAGTCCGACAGGGGAGGGTTCACCCCTCCACTTT. It encodes CASSLSPTGEGSPLHF. Looking up the rest from reference TRBV7-8 and TRBJ1-6 gives the full variable domain: GAGVSQSPRYKVAKRGQDVALRCDPISGHVSLFWYQQALGQGPEFLTYFQNEAQLDKSGLPSDRFFAERPEGSVSTLKIQRTQQEDSAVYLCASSLSPTGEGSPLHFGNGTRLTVT.

The chain links TRBV28 to TRBJ1-2, with a weak D call TRBD1 (5 bases). CDR1 is MDHEN, CDR2 SYDVKM, per germline. The CDR3 loop spans 13 amino acids. The DNA of the CDR3 is TGTGCTACACTGCTGGGGGGGATTAGTGGCTACACCTTC. It translates to CATLLGGISGYTF.

The chain is built from TRBV10-3 and TRBJ1-1, with D tentatively TRBD1 (5 bases). This CDR3 has 16 residues. Germline CDR1 and CDR2: ENHRY and SYGVKD. V lost 2 bases and J lost 3, with 16 bases in between. As DNA, the CDR3 is TGTGCCATCAGTGAGGAAGGACACTTTCCCCACACTGAAGCTTTCTTT. It is translated as CAISEEGHFPHTEAFF.

The chain couples TRBV27 to TRBJ2-5, with TRBD2 matching over 10 bases. Germline assignment: CDR1 MNHEY and CDR2 SMNVEV (reference sequence). This CDR3 is built from 15 residues. With V trimmed by 1 base and J by 2 bases, 1 base remained unmatched. This chain's CDR3 is CASSLLGLAQETQYF. CDR3 nucleotides: TGTGCCAGCAGTTTATTGGGACTAGCGCAAGAGACCCAGTACTTC.

This chain uses TRBV7-9 with TRBJ2-3; TRBD1 agrees at 10 bases. The germline CDR1 and CDR2 sequences are SEHNR and FQNEAQ (reference sequence). Trimming at V came to 5 bases and at J to 5 bases, leaving 7 bases not matched to a gene. This CDR3 contains 15 residues. The CDR3 DNA is TGTGCCAGCAGCATCCGGACAGGGGGAGGAGATACGCAGTATTTT. Translation gives CASSIRTGGGDTQYF.

The rearrangement links TRBV7-2 to TRBJ1-2; no definite D call. The CDR3 totals 12 residues. V was cut by 7 bases and J by 1 base, with 7 bases left in between. CDR1 is SGHTA and CDR2 is FQGNSA in the germline V gene. The CDR3 DNA reads TGTGCCAGCAACTCGAATAACTATGGCTACACCTTC. Residues: CASNSNNYGYTF. The variable domain in full, completed from reference TRBV7-2 and TRBJ1-2, reads GAGVSQSPSNKVTEKGKDVELRCDPISGHTALYWYRQSLGQGLEFLIYFQGNSAPDKSGLPSDRFSAERTGGSVSTLTIQRTQQEDSAVYLCASNSNNYGYTFGSGTRLTVV.

CDR3: CASSPRPAREGFAGELFF. CDR3 nucleotides: TGTGCCAGCAGCCCCCGTCCCGCCAGGGAGGGTTTCGCCGGGGAGCTGTTTTTT. This chain connects TRBV7-2 to TRBJ2-2, with TRBD2 identical over 7 bases. This CDR3 comprises 18 residues. Per the germline V gene, CDR1 is SGHTA and CDR2 is FQGNSA. V gave up 5 bases and J gave up 6 bases; unmatched junction bases: 18. Combining the CDR3 with reference TRBV7-2 and TRBJ2-2 gives the whole variable domain GAGVSQSPSNKVTEKGKDVELRCDPISGHTALYWYRQSLGQGLEFLIYFQGNSAPDKSGLPSDRFSAERTGGSVSTLTIQRTQQEDSAVYLCASSPRPAREGFAGELFFGEGSRLTVL.

This sequence joins TRBV30 and TRBJ2-6; 9 bases align to TRBD1. The J segment lost 1 base and the V segment lost 2 bases, leaving 9 bases of the junction unmatched. Germline CDR1 is GTSNPN and CDR2 is SVGIG (reference sequence). This CDR3 spans 18 amino acids. In DNA form, the CDR3 reads TGTGCCTGGAGTAGGGGGGACAGGGCCAATTCTGGGGCCAACGTCCTGACTTTC. Amino acids: CAWSRGDRANSGANVLTF.

This clone was picked up a small number of times. The chain recombines TRBV12-3 or TRBV12-4 with TRBJ1-5; a weak D match, TRBD1 (6 bases). V shed 3 bases and J shed 7 bases, with 10 bases lying between them. The CDR3 covers 13 residues. CDR3 sequence reads: CASSFQGYQPQHF. CDR3 bases: TGTGCCAGCAGTTTTCAGGGGTACCAGCCCCAGCATTTT.

This sequence joins TRBV5-1 and TRBJ2-5, with 10 bases lining up with TRBD1. From germline, CDR1 is SGHRS and CDR2 YFSETQ. The CDR3 length is 16 residues. The V and J ends lost 4 bases and 5 bases, in that order; junction bases with no gene match: 11. CDR3 coding DNA: TGCGCCAGCAGCCTTGTACCAGACAGGGGGCGGGAGACCCAGTACTTC. Translated: CASSLVPDRGRETQYF.